This is a list of T cell receptor beta chains from one sample in a study of blood T cell repertoires in COVID-19. Data came from immunoSEQ multiplex PCR; TCRdb stores just in-frame clones and leaves some out. This table has approximately 200,000 clones, over 75% appearing once. The sequencing sample was made of peripheral blood. These TCRs come from a man aged 50 to 59 with acute or convalescent COVID-19. The CDR3 runs from the conserved cysteine through the conserved F or W. A D gene is named only where the DNA matches it firmly. Clone sizes are given selectively: once, few, many, or a class where the clone is expanded.

j_call,clone_size,cdr3_length,d_call,v_call,cdr3_aa,cdr3_nt
TRBJ1-5,NA,15,NA,TRBV6-5,CASTVAWRSNQPQHF,TGTGCCAGCACAGTGGCTTGGAGAAGCAATCAGCCCCAGCATTTT
TRBJ1-6,few,14,NA,TRBV4-2,CASSQDRVGRPLHF,TGTGCCAGCAGCCAAGATAGGGTCGGGAGGCCCCTCCACTTT
TRBJ1-2,NA,15,TRBD1,TRBV6-5,CASSYGTGGSYGYTF,TGTGCCAGCAGTTACGGGACAGGGGGAAGCTATGGCTACACCTTC
TRBJ1-6,NA,14,TRBD1,TRBV6-6,CASSDRGYNSPLHF,TGTGCCAGCAGTGACAGGGGTTATAATTCACCCCTCCACTTT
TRBJ2-1,NA,15,NA,TRBV7-2,CASSLGRGQYNEQFF,TGTGCCAGCAGCTTAGGGAGGGGCCAATACAATGAGCAGTTCTTC
TRBJ2-3,NA,16,TRBD2,TRBV6-6,CASSYSGTRVTDTQYF,TGTGCCAGCAGTTACTCCGGGACTAGGGTGACAGATACGCAGTATTTT
TRBJ1-1,NA,13,TRBD1,TRBV7-3,CASSQGAGTEAFF,TGTGCCAGCAGCCAGGGGGCTGGCACTGAAGCTTTCTTT
TRBJ2-7,NA,14,NA,TRBV7-3,CASSLMQGPYEQYF,TGTGCCAGCAGCTTAATGCAGGGTCCCTACGAGCAGTACTTC
TRBJ1-2,NA,11,NA,TRBV18,CASSPGSGYTF,TGTGCCAGCTCACCAGGTAGTGGCTACACCTTC
TRBJ1-2,NA,16,TRBD1,TRBV27,CASSRGQGVRSYGYTF,TGTGCCAGCAGTCGAGGACAGGGGGTTAGAAGCTATGGCTACACCTTC
TRBJ1-5,NA,15,NA,TRBV6-1,CASSEAPYSNQPQHF,TGTGCCAGCAGTGAGGCACCTTATAGCAATCAGCCCCAGCATTTT
TRBJ2-1,NA,14,TRBD2,TRBV5-1,CASSLNREGGEQFF,TGCGCCAGCAGCTTGAACCGGGAGGGAGGTGAGCAGTTCTTC
TRBJ2-5,once,10,NA,TRBV20-1,CSAAKTGQYF,TGCAGTGCGGCCAAGACAGGACAGTACTTC
TRBJ1-1,NA,12,NA,TRBV28,CASSGTIAEAFF,TGTGCCAGCAGTGGGACAATCGCTGAAGCTTTCTTT
TRBJ2-3,few,17,NA,TRBV4-1,CASSQDLGRGRLDTQYF,TGCGCCAGCAGCCAAGACCTGGGCAGGGGACGCCTAGATACGCAGTATTTT
TRBJ1-1,NA,11,NA,TRBV6-5,CASSARDSLFF,TGTGCCAGCAGCGCCCGGGACTCTCTTTTCTTT
TRBJ2-1,NA,15,NA,TRBV9,CASSVEEATYNEQFF,TGTGCCAGCAGCGTAGAGGAGGCCACCTACAATGAGCAGTTCTTC
TRBJ1-3,NA,14,NA,TRBV5-4,CASSLGLAGNTIYF,TGTGCCAGCAGCTTGGGTCTAGCCGGAAACACCATATATTTT
TRBJ1-1,NA,15,TRBD1,TRBV9,CASSLTPDRVDEAFF,TGTGCCAGCAGCCTTACCCCCGACAGGGTTGATGAAGCTTTCTTT
TRBJ1-1,NA,13,NA,TRBV7-9,CASSLPVNTEAFF,TGTGCCAGCAGCTTACCCGTGAACACTGAAGCTTTCTTT
TRBJ1-2,few,13,NA,TRBV5-8,CASNPLQGYGYTF,TGTGCCAGCAACCCTTTACAGGGCTATGGCTACACCTTC
TRBJ1-2,NA,12,NA,TRBV30,CAWSVGQYGYTF,TGTGCCTGGAGTGTGGGGCAGTACGGCTACACCTTC
TRBJ2-2,NA,13,NA,TRBV19,CASKGRSTGELFF,TGTGCCAGTAAAGGGAGATCCACCGGGGAGCTGTTTTTT
TRBJ1-5,once,15,TRBD1,TRBV6-1,CASSEHGTDNQPQHF,TGTGCCAGCAGTGAACACGGGACAGATAATCAGCCCCAGCATTTT
TRBJ2-7,NA,17,TRBD1,TRBV10-3,CAISDMASGTGTYEQYF,TGTGCCATCAGTGACATGGCTTCCGGGACAGGGACCTACGAGCAGTACTTC
TRBJ2-7,NA,15,TRBD2,TRBV6-5,CASSSQGRRTSEQYF,TGTGCCAGCAGTTCTCAAGGACGGCGGACTAGTGAGCAGTACTTC
TRBJ1-5,NA,15,NA,TRBV7-2,CASSLEYSSNQPQHF,TGTGCCAGCAGCTTAGAATACAGTAGCAATCAGCCCCAGCATTTT
TRBJ1-1,NA,11,NA,TRBV7-9,CASGRDTEAFF,TGTGCCTCCGGGAGGGACACTGAAGCTTTCTTT
TRBJ1-1,NA,16,NA,TRBV4-1,CASSQDVRPMNTEAFF,TGCGCCAGCAGCCAAGATGTCAGGCCGATGAACACTGAAGCTTTCTTT
TRBJ1-2,NA,15,TRBD1,TRBV3-1/TRBV3-2,CASSLRSGGRGGYTF,TGTGCCAGCAGCCTCCGGTCAGGGGGCAGAGGTGGCTACACCTTC
TRBJ2-7,NA,15,TRBD1,TRBV7-2,CASSLGQGFSYEQYF,TGTGCCAGCAGCTTAGGACAGGGCTTCTCCTACGAGCAGTACTTC
TRBJ2-1,NA,17,NA,TRBV5-4,CASSSPKRGGASNEQFF,TGTGCCAGCAGCTCCCCCAAAAGGGGGGGGGCGAGCAATGAGCAGTTCTTC
TRBJ1-1,NA,14,NA,TRBV30,CAWSVGRSNTEAFF,TGTGCCTGGAGTGTAGGCCGGAGCAACACTGAAGCTTTCTTT
TRBJ2-1,NA,15,TRBD1,TRBV11-1,CASSGQAFSYNEQFF,TGTGCCAGCAGCGGACAGGCGTTTTCCTACAATGAGCAGTTCTTC
TRBJ1-5,NA,15,NA,TRBV4-1,CASSQDGAPGQPQHF,TGCGCCAGCAGCCAAGATGGAGCCCCAGGGCAGCCCCAGCATTTT
TRBJ2-1,NA,16,TRBD2,TRBV7-8,CASSIRTSGGVNEQFF,TGTGCCAGCAGCATAAGGACTAGCGGGGGGGTGAATGAGCAGTTCTTC
TRBJ2-3,NA,17,TRBD1,TRBV11-2,CASSLPGGQGSVDTQYF,TGTGCCAGCAGCTTACCGGGCGGACAGGGAAGCGTGGATACGCAGTATTTT
TRBJ2-7,NA,12,NA,TRBV18,CASSPQTYEQYF,TGTGCCAGCTCACCCCAGACCTACGAGCAGTACTTC
TRBJ1-5,NA,12,NA,TRBV6-2/TRBV6-3,CASSSLGQPQHF,TGTGCCAGCAGTTCTCTGGGCCAGCCCCAGCATTTT
TRBJ1-2,NA,13,NA,TRBV29-1,CSVERTNNYGYTF,TGCAGCGTTGAACGGACAAATAACTATGGCTACACCTTC
TRBJ2-1,NA,11,TRBD2,TRBV2,CASRPTSGPFF,TGTGCCAGCAGACCCACTAGCGGACCGTTCTTC
TRBJ2-3,NA,16,NA,TRBV3-1/TRBV3-2,CASSSRRGSGTDTQYF,TGTGCCAGCAGCTCCAGGCGGGGTAGTGGCACAGATACGCAGTATTTT
TRBJ1-1,NA,15,NA,TRBV5-8,CASSPIRTSNTEAFF,TGTGCCAGCAGCCCCATACGAACATCAAACACTGAAGCTTTCTTT
TRBJ1-6,NA,15,TRBD1,TRBV5-1,CASSIWTGRDSPLHF,TGCGCCAGCAGCATTTGGACAGGCAGGGATTCACCCCTCCACTTT
TRBJ2-2,NA,14,NA,TRBV10-3,CAISDGMNTGELFF,TGTGCCATCAGTGACGGGATGAACACCGGGGAGCTGTTTTTT
TRBJ2-7,NA,16,TRBD1,TRBV5-5,CASSPALDRADDEQYF,TGTGCCAGCAGTCCTGCCCTGGACAGGGCCGACGACGAGCAGTACTTC
TRBJ1-2,NA,15,TRBD1,TRBV25-1,CASSTNRGIDYGYTF,TGTGCCAGCAGTACAAACAGGGGAATAGACTATGGCTACACCTTC
TRBJ2-2,NA,16,NA,TRBV18,CASSPFPGDYTGELFF,TGTGCCAGCTCACCGTTTCCAGGGGATTACACCGGGGAGCTGTTTTTT
TRBJ2-3,NA,16,TRBD2,TRBV19,CASSIVAGGDTDTQYF,TGTGCCAGTAGTATAGTTGCGGGGGGGGACACAGATACGCAGTATTTT
TRBJ2-7,NA,13,TRBD1,TRBV6-5,CASLVTRQGEQYF,TGTGCCAGCCTCGTGACACGACAGGGCGAGCAGTACTTC
TRBJ1-2,few,15,NA,TRBV25-1,CASSPQRGGSYGYTF,TGTGCCAGCAGCCCTCAGCGGGGGGGAAGCTATGGCTACACCTTC